The clone carrying this TCR beta chain appeared many times. Its antigen is as yet unknown. CDR1 DFQATT and CDR2 SNEGSKA come from the germline V gene (reference sequence). V was cut by 4 bases and J by 6 bases, with 22 bases left in between. The CDR3 has 15 residues. For the second PCR, which ran for about 7 to 11 cycles, a sample-barcoded 5' primer and a J-beta primer mix were used. One entry per CDR3 protein results from TCRdb running MiXCR on the 5' RACE reads. The data hold some 790,000 distinct CDR3 sequences, with 25% to 30% observed a single time. The data are from a study of blood T cells in healthy people across ages. Broader study findings: Across the age range, TCR beta diversity per million T cells fell in a roughly linear way.

V gene TRBV20-1 combines with J gene TRBJ2-7; the D is unclear. Sequenced material: blood. The clonotype originates from a woman over 75 in good health. The DNA of the CDR3 is TGCAGTGCTACTCGGTCCCCGGTTAATACGGCCGAGCAGTACTTC. Protein: CSATRSPVNTAEQYF.